This T cell receptor beta chain was captured in a study of T cell repertoires in cytomegalovirus infection. TCRdb re-called the reads with MiXCR, one entry per CDR3 protein. Of approximately 770,000 distinct CDR3 sequences listed, 29% are singletons. At least ten counts were recorded for this clonotype. Its target is unknown. Germline values: CDR1 MNHEY, CDR2 SVGEGT. V lost 2 bases and J lost 1, with 5 bases in between. The CDR3 loop spans 13 amino acids. The clonotype comes from a human donor in good health (CMV status not recorded). Some clones in this sample may be carry-over from other donors' samples. The V call is TRBV6-2 or TRBV6-3, the J call TRBJ1-1; D not certain. The source was cultured CD8+ T cells from PBMCs, collected from culture after CMV antigen stimulation. For the CDR3, the DNA is TGTGCCAGCAGTTACGCCAGGAACACTGAAGCTTTCTTT. Residues: CASSYARNTEAFF.